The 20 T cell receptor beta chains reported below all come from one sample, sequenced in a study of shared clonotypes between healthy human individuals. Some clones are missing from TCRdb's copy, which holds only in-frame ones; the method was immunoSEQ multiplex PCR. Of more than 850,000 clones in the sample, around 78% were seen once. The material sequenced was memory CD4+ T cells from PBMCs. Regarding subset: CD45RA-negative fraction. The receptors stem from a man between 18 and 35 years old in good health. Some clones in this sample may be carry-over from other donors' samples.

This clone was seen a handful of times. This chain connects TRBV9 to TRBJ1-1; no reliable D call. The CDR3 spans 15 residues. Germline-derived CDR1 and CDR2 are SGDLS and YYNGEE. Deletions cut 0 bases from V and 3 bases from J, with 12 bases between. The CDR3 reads CASSVGAVRDTEAFF. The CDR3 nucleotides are TGTGCCAGCAGCGTAGGGGCGGTAAGGGACACTGAAGCTTTCTTT.

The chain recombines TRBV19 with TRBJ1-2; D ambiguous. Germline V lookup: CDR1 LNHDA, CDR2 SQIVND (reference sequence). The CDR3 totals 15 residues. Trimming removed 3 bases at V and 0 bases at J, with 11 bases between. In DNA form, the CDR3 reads TGTGCCAGTAGTATTGACCAGTTGACTAACTATGGCTACACCTTC. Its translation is CASSIDQLTNYGYTF.

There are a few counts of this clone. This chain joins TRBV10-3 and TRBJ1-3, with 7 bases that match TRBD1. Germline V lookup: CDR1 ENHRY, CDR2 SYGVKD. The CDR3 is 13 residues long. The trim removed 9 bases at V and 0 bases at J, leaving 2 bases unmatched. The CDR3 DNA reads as TGTGCCATAGGGACAGACTCTGGAAACACCATATATTTT. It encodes CAIGTDSGNTIYF.

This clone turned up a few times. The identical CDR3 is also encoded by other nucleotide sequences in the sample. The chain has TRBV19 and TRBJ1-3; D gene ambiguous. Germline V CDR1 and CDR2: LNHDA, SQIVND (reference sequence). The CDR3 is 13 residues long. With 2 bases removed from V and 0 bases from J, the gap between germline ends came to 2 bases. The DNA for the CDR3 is TGTGCCAGTAGTATATCCTCTGGAAACACCATATATTTT. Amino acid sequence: CASSISSGNTIYF.

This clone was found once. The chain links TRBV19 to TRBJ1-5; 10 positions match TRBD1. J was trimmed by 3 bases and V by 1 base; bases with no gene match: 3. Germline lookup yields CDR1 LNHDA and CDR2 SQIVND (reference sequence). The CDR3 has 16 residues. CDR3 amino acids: CASSIGDRGDNQPQHF. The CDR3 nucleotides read TGTGCCAGTAGTATAGGGGACAGGGGCGACAATCAGCCCCAGCATTTT.

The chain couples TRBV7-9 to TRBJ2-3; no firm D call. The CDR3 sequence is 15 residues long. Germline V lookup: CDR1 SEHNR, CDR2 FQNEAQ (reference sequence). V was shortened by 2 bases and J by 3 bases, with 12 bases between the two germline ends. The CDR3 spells CASSLWQTETDTQYF. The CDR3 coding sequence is TGTGCCAGCAGCTTATGGCAGACCGAGACAGATACGCAGTATTTT.

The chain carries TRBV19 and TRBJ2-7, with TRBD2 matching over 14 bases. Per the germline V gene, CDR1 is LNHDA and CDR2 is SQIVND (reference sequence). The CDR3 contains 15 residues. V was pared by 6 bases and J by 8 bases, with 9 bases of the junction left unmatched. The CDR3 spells CASSGVGTSGSQQYF. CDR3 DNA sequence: TGTGCCAGTAGCGGTGTGGGGACTAGCGGGAGCCAGCAGTACTTC. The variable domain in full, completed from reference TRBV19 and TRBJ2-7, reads DGGITQSPKYLFRKEGQNVTLSCEQNLNHDAMYWYRQDPGQGLRLIYYSQIVNDFQKGDIAEGYSVSREKKESFPLTVTSAQKNPTAFYLCASSGVGTSGSQQYFGPGTRLTVT.

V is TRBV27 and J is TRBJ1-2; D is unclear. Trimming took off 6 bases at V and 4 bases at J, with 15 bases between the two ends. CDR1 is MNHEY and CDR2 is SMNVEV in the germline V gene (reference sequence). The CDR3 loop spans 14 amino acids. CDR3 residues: CASSPPRQTYGYTF. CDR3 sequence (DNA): TGTGCCAGCAGCCCCCCGCGGCAGACCTATGGCTACACCTTC.

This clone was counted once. DNA of the CDR3: TGTGCCAGCAGCTTAAACCCTAACACGGCGGTGAACGAGCAGTACTTC. It codes for CASSLNPNTAVNEQYF. The chain joins TRBV7-2 to TRBJ2-7; D unresolved. V lost 2 bases, J lost 5 bases, and 19 bases lay in between. CDR1 is SGHTA and CDR2 is FQGNSA in the germline V gene. The CDR3 has 16 amino acids.

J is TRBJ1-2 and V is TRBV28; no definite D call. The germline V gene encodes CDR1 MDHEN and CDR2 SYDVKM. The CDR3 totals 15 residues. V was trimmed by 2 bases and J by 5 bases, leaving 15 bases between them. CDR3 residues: CASSLRAQGPYGYTF. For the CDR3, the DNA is TGTGCCAGCAGTTTAAGGGCTCAAGGGCCGTATGGCTACACCTTC.

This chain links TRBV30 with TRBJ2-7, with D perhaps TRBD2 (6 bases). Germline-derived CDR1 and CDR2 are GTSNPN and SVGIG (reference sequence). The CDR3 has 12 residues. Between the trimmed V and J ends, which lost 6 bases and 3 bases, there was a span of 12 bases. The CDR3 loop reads CACSPGGYEQYF. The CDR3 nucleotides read TGTGCCTGTTCCCCCGGGGGCTACGAGCAGTACTTC.

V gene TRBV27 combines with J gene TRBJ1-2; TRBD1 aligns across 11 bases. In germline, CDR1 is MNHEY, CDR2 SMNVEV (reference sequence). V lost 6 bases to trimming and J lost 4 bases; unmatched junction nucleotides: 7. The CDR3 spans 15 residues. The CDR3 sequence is CASSMGTGGIYGYTF. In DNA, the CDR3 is TGTGCCAGCAGCATGGGGACAGGGGGGATCTATGGCTACACCTTC.

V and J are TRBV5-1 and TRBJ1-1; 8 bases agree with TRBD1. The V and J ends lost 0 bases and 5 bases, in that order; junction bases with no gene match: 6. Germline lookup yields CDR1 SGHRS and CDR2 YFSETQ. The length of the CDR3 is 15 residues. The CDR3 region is CASSLVSTGETEAFF. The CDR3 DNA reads TGCGCCAGCAGCTTGGTTTCGACAGGGGAGACTGAAGCTTTCTTT.

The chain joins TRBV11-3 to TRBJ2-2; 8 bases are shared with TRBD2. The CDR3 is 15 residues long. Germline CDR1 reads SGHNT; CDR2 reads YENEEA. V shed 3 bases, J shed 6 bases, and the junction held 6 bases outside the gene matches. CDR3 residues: CASSFEEAGAGELFF. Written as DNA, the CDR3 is TGTGCCAGCAGCTTTGAGGAAGCGGGAGCCGGGGAGCTGTTTTTT.

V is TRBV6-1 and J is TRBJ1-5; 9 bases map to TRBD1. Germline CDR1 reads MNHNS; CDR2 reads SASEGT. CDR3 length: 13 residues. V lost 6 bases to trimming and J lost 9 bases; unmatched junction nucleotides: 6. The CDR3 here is CASRGTGLLPQHF. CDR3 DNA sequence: TGTGCCAGCAGGGGGACAGGGCTTTTGCCCCAGCATTTT.

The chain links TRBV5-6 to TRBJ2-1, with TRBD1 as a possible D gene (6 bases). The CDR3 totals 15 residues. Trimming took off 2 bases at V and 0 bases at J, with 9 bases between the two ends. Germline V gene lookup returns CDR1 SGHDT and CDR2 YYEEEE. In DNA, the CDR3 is TGTGCCAGCAGCTTTCGACAGGTCTCCTACAATGAGCAGTTCTTC. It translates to CASSFRQVSYNEQFF.

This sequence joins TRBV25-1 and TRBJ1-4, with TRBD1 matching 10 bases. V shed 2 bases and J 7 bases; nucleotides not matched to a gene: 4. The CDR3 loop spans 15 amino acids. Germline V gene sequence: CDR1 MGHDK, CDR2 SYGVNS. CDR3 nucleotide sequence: TGTGCCAGCAGTGAAGGGGGACAGGGGAGTGAAAAACTGTTTTTT. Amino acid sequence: CASSEGGQGSEKLFF.

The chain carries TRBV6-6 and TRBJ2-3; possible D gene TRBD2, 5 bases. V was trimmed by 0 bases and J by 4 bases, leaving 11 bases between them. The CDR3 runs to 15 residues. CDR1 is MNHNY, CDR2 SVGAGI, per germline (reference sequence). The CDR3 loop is CASSYSGESADTQYF. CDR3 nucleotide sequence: TGTGCCAGCAGTTACTCTGGGGAGAGCGCAGATACGCAGTATTTT.

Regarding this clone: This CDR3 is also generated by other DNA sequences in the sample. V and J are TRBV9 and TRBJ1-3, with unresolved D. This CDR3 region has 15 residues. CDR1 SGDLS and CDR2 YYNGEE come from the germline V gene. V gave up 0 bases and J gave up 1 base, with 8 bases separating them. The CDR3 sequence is CASSVEGFSGNTIYF. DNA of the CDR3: TGTGCCAGCAGCGTAGAGGGATTTTCTGGAAACACCATATATTTT.

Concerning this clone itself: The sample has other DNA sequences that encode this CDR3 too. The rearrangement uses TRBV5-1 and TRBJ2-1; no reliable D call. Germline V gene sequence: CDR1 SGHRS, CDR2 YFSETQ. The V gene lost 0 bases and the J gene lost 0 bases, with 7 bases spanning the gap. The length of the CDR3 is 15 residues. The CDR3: CASSLDASSYNEQFF. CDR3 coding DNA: TGCGCCAGCAGCTTGGATGCGAGCTCCTACAATGAGCAGTTCTTC.